Each of the 25 T cell receptor beta chains below was sequenced from the same sample in a study of T cells expressing NK-cell markers. TCRdb reprocessed the 5' RACE reads, keeping one entry per CDR3 protein, no DNA. The sample has around 470,000 distinct CDR3 sequences. The sample was blood T cells: a sorted CD56 or NKG2C T cell subset, CD4+ or CD8+ T cells, or bulk PBMC T cells (not recorded which). Receptors originate from a woman in her forties or fifties in good health.

This rearrangement joins TRBV6-2 or TRBV6-3 to TRBJ2-1; TCRdb returns TRBD2, unconfirmable since there is no DNA. Germline loops: CDR1 MNHEY, CDR2 SVGEGT. The CDR3 length is 13 residues. CDR3 protein: CASRRTSANEQFF.

The gene calls are TRBV7-8 and TRBJ1-1; the D call of TRBD1 rests on TCRdb alone, since no DNA is present to check it. CDR1 SGHVS and CDR2 FQNEAQ come from the germline V gene. The CDR3 has 16 residues. CDR3 sequence reads: CASSLVLGTENTEAFF.

The genes are TRBV3-1 and TRBJ2-7; there is no DNA to check the TCRdb D call of TRBD2. This CDR3 has 14 amino acids. Germline assignment: CDR1 LGHDT and CDR2 YNNKEL (reference sequence). This CDR3 is CASRPSGRAYEQYF.

V and J are TRBV6-1 and TRBJ2-3. The CDR3 contains 16 residues. Germline loops: CDR1 MNHNS, CDR2 SASEGT. This CDR3 reads CASSEGGRLTKDTQYF.

The V gene is TRBV5-1, the J gene TRBJ2-1; the TCRdb call, TRBD2, lacks DNA for checking. CDR1 SGHRS and CDR2 YFSETQ come from the germline V gene. CDR3 size: 13 residues. CDR3 sequence reads: CASSLEGLASQFF. Full variable domain (rest looked up from reference TRBV5-1 and TRBJ2-1): KAGVTQTPRYLIKTRGQQVTLSCSPISGHRSVSWYQQTPGQGLQFLFEYFSETQRNKGNFPGRFSGRQFSNSRSEMNVSTLELGDSALYLCASSLEGLASQFFGPGTRLTVL.

The rearrangement links TRBV20-1 to TRBJ1-2. This CDR3 is 13 amino acids long. CDR1 is DFQATT and CDR2 is SNEGSKA in the germline V gene (reference sequence). The CDR3 loop reads CSARDGPSNGYTF.

The chain is built from TRBV7-2 and TRBJ2-3; the D gene TCRdb calls, TRBD1, cannot be checked with no DNA. Germline CDR1 is SGHTA and CDR2 is FQGNSA. CDR3 length equals 15 residues. The CDR3 loop is CASSPQTGPQDTQYF.

The genes are TRBV5-5 and TRBJ1-1; absent DNA, TCRdb's TRBD1 call cannot be checked. CDR3 length: 13 amino acids. Germline assignment: CDR1 SGHKS and CDR2 YYEKEE (reference sequence). CDR3 sequence reads: CASSSGQGFSAFF.

V gene TRBV5-5 combines with J gene TRBJ1-5; TCRdb selects TRBD1, and the lack of DNA leaves this call unchecked. The CDR3 runs 14 residues. The germline CDR1 and CDR2 sequences are SGHKS and YYEKEE (reference sequence). CDR3 sequence: CASSLNPSRGAQHF.

V is TRBV7-9 and J is TRBJ1-5; the TRBD1 assignment by TCRdb is unverifiable without DNA. This CDR3 has 17 amino acids. Per germline, CDR1 SEHNR and CDR2 FQNEAQ (reference sequence). This CDR3 is CASSFWGGSASNQPQHF.

V usage is TRBV6-4 and J usage is TRBJ2-1. Germline V CDR1 and CDR2: MRHNA, SNTAGT. This CDR3 has 15 residues. The CDR3 reads CASSDSMRTNNEQFF.

This chain connects TRBV4-1 to TRBJ2-4; TCRdb's D call, TRBD2, is unchecked because there is no DNA. In germline, CDR1 is MGHRA, CDR2 YSYEKL. This CDR3 region has 18 residues. CDR3 sequence: CASSQVARREIAKNIQYF.

The J gene is TRBJ1-2, the V gene TRBV12-3 or TRBV12-4; TCRdb designates TRBD1, a call that cannot be tested without DNA. This CDR3 has 13 amino acids. The CDR3 protein is CASSFEGNYGYTF.

The rearrangement joins TRBV24-1 to TRBJ2-1; TCRdb selects TRBD1, and the lack of DNA leaves this call unchecked. The CDR3 totals 16 residues. The V gene's germline CDR1 is KGHDR and CDR2 SFDVKD. Here the CDR3 reads CATSEATGISYNEQFF.

V gene TRBV14 combines with J gene TRBJ1-1; the D gene TCRdb calls, TRBD1, cannot be checked with no DNA. From germline, CDR1 is SGHDN and CDR2 FVKESK. There are 12 residues in the CDR3. The CDR3 protein is CASSQETGAAFF.

This chain joins TRBV10-3 and TRBJ1-3. Germline CDR1 ENHRY, CDR2 SYGVKD. There are 13 residues in the CDR3. The CDR3 protein is CAISVSSGNTIYF.

The genes are TRBV12-3 or TRBV12-4 and TRBJ1-2. The CDR3 spans 12 residues. This CDR3 is CASSLLFYGYTF.

The chain has TRBV10-3 and TRBJ2-2. There are 14 residues in the CDR3. Germline CDR1 reads ENHRY; CDR2 reads SYGVKD. The chain's CDR3 is CAISDLGTTGELFF.

The chain has TRBV12-3 or TRBV12-4 and TRBJ2-5; TCRdb's D call of TRBD1 is untestable without DNA. The length of the CDR3 is 14 residues. This chain's CDR3 is CASSSTGREETQYF.

This chain connects TRBV4-1 to TRBJ1-2. The CDR3 extends over 13 amino acids. CDR1 is MGHRA, CDR2 YSYEKL, per germline. The CDR3 loop reads CATSTEGTYGYTF.

CDR3 amino acids: CASSYFLTGTDTQYF. V gene TRBV6-5 combines with J gene TRBJ2-3; TCRdb's D call of TRBD1 is untestable without DNA. The CDR3 has 15 amino acids. Germline CDR1 and CDR2: MNHEY and SVGAGI.

The chain combines TRBV18 with TRBJ2-1; absent DNA, TCRdb's TRBD1 call cannot be checked. The CDR3 consists of 16 residues. The germline gives CDR1 KGHSH, CDR2 LQKENI. The CDR3 sequence is CASSPGIGQGNNEQFF.

The V and J genes are TRBV7-6 and TRBJ2-5; TCRdb selects TRBD2, and the lack of DNA leaves this call unchecked. The CDR3 is 16 residues long. Germline lookup yields CDR1 SGHVS and CDR2 FNYEAQ. CDR3 sequence reads: CASSASGEGLRETQYF.

V gene TRBV7-9 combines with J gene TRBJ1-4; the TCRdb call, TRBD1, lacks DNA for checking. Per germline, CDR1 SEHNR and CDR2 FQNEAQ (reference sequence). The CDR3 spans 15 residues. The CDR3 sequence is CASSRTRDRSEKLFF.

The genes are TRBV10-1 and TRBJ2-3; TCRdb's D gene call, TRBD2, goes unchecked for lack of DNA. This CDR3 region has 16 residues. Germline V gene sequence: CDR1 WNHNN, CDR2 SYGVQD (reference sequence). This CDR3 is CASSESGRGYADTQYF.